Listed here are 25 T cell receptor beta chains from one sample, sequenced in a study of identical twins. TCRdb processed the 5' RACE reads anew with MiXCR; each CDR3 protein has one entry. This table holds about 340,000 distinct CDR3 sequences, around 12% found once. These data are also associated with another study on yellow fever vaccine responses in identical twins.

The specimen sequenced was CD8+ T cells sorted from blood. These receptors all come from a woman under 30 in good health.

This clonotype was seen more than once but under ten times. The CDR3 sequence: CASSSTVIQETQYF. CDR3 sequence (DNA): TGTGCCAGCAGTTCTACCGTTATCCAAGAGACCCAGTACTTC. V is TRBV28 and J is TRBJ2-5; D is uncertain. Trimming stripped 4 bases from V and 1 base from J, with 10 bases between. The CDR3 has 14 residues. Germline V gene sequence: CDR1 MDHEN, CDR2 SYDVKM.

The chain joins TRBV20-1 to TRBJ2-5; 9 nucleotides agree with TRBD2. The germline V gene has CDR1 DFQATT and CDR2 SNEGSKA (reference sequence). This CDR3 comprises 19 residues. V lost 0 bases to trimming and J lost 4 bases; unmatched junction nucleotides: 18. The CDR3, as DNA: TGCAGTGCTAGAGATGGGGGTTTTCTAGCGGGGAGTTTGGGAGAGACCCAGTACTTC. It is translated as CSARDGGFLAGSLGETQYF.

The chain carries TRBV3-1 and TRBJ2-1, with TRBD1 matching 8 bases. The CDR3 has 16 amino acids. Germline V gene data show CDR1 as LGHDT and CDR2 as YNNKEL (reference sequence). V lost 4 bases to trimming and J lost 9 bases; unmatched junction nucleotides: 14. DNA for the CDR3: TGTGCCAGCAGCCCGCGGGACAGGTTGGTTGATATTGAGCAGTTCTTC. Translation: CASSPRDRLVDIEQFF.

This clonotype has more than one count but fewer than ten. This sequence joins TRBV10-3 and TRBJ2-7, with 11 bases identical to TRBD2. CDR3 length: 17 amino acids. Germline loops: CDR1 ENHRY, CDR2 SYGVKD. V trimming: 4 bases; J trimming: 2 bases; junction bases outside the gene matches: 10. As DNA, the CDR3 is TGTGCCATCAGTGTTGTCACTAGCGGGAGCTGGCCCTACGAGCAGTACTTC. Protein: CAISVVTSGSWPYEQYF.

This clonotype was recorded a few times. CDR3 region: CASSPGGLSSYEQYF. The DNA of the CDR3 is TGTGCCAGCAGCCCGGGGGGACTAAGCTCCTACGAGCAGTACTTC. J is TRBJ2-7 and V is TRBV4-2, with 7 bases aligning to TRBD2. Trimming at V came to 4 bases and at J to 0 bases, leaving 6 bases not matched to a gene. The CDR3 totals 15 residues. The V gene's germline CDR1 is LGHNA and CDR2 YNFKEQ.

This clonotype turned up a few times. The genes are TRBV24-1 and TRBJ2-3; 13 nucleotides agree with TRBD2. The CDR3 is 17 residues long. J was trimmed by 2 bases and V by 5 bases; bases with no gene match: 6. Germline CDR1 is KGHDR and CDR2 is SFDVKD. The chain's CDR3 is CATSGPGLAGITDTQYF. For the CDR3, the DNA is TGTGCCACCAGTGGGCCGGGACTAGCGGGAATCACAGATACGCAGTATTTT.

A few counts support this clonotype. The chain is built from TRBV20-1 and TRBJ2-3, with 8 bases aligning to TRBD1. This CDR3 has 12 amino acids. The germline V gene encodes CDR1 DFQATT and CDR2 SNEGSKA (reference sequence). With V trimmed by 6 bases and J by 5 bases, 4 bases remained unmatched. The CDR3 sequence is CSASDRGDTQYF. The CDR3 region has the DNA TGCAGTGCATCAGACAGGGGAGATACGCAGTATTTT.

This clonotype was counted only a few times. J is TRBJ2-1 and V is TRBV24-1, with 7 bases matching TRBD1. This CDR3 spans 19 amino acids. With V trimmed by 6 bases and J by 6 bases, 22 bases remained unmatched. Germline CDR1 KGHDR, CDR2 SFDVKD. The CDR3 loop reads CATSSTFPPPGTVLNEQFF. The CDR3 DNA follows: TGTGCCACCAGTTCAACCTTCCCACCCCCCGGGACAGTACTCAATGAGCAGTTCTTC.

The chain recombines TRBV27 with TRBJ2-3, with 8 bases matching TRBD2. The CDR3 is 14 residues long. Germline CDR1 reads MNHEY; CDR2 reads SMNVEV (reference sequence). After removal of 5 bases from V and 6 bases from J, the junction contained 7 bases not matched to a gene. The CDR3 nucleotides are TGTGCCAGCAGTCTTTGGACTAGCCGTGATACGCAGTATTTT. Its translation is CASSLWTSRDTQYF.

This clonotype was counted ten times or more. Here the CDR3 reads CASSGTSSYEQYF. The CDR3 nucleotides read TGTGCCAGCAGCGGGACTAGTTCCTACGAGCAGTACTTC. The chain couples TRBV3-1 to TRBJ2-7; 8 bases are a match to TRBD2. This CDR3 is built from 13 residues. CDR1 and CDR2 (germline): LGHDT, YNNKEL (reference sequence). The V segment lost 5 bases and the J segment 1 base; nucleotides outside the gene matches: 1.

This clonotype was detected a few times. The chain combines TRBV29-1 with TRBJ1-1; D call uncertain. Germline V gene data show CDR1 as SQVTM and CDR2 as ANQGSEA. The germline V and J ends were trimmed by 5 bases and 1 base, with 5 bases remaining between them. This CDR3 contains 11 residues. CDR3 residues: CSVTANTEAFF. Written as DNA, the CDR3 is TGCAGCGTTACAGCGAACACTGAAGCTTTCTTT.

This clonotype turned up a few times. The CDR3 DNA sequence: TGTGCCAGCAGCCCGGGCCAGGTACCCCTCCACTTT. It encodes CASSPGQVPLHF. The J gene is TRBJ1-6, the V gene TRBV7-9, with D unclear. This CDR3 has 12 residues. The ends were cut back, 5 bases at V and 12 bases at J, with 11 bases in the middle. Germline loops: CDR1 SEHNR, CDR2 FQNEAQ (reference sequence).

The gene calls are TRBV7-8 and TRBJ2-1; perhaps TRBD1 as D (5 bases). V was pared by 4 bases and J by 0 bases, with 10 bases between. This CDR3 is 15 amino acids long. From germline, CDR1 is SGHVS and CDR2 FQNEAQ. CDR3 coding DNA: TGTGCCAGCAGCTCCAGGGCGAGCTCCTACAATGAGCAGTTCTTC. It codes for CASSSRASSYNEQFF.

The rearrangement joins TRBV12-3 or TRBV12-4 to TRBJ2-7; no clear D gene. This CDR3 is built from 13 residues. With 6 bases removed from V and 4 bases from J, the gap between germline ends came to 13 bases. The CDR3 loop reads CASSPPGYYEQYF. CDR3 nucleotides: TGTGCCAGCAGCCCCCCAGGTTATTACGAGCAGTACTTC.

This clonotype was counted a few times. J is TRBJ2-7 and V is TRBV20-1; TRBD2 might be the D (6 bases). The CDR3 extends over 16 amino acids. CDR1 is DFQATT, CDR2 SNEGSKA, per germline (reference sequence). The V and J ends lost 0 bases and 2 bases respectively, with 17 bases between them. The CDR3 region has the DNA TGCAGTGCTAGAGATACACTAGCCTCGTATACCTACGAGCAGTACTTC. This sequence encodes CSARDTLASYTYEQYF.

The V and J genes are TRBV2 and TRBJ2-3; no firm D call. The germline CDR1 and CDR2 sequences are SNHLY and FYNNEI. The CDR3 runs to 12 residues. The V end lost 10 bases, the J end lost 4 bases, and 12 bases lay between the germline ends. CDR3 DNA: TGTGCCACTGCCAGACGGGCAGATACGCAGTATTTT. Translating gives CATARRADTQYF.

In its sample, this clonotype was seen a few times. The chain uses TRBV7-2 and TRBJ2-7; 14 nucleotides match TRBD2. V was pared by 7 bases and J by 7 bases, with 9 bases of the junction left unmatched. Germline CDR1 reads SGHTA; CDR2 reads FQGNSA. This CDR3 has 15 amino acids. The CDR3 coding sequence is TGTGCCAGCACCTGGGGACTAGCGGGAGTTGGAGAGCAGTACTTC. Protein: CASTWGLAGVGEQYF.

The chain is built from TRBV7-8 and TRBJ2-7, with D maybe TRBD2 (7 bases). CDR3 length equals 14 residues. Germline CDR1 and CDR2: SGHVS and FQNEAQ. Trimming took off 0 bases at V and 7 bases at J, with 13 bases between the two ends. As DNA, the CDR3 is TGTGCCAGCAGCTTAGCGGGGGGGCCGGATGAGCAGTACGTC. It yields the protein CASSLAGGPDEQYV.

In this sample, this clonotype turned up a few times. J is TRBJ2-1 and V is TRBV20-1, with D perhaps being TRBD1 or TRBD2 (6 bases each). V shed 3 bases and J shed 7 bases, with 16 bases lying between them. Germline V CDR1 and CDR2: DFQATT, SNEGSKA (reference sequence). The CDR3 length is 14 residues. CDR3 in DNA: TGCAGTGCTAGTTACGGGGGCCCGGGGAATGAGCAGTTCTTC. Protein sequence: CSASYGGPGNEQFF.

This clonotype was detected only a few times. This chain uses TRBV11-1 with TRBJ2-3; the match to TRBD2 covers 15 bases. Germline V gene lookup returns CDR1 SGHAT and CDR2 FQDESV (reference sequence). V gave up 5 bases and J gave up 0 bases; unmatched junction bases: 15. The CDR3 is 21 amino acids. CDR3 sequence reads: CASSTPETGLAGGTSTDTQYF. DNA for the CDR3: TGTGCCAGCAGCACTCCCGAAACCGGACTAGCGGGAGGGACTAGCACAGATACGCAGTATTTT.

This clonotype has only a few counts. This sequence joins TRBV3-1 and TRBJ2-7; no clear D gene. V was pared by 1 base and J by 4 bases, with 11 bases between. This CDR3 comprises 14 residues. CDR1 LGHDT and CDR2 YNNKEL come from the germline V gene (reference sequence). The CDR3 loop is CASSQVGIVYEQYF. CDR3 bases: TGTGCCAGCAGCCAAGTGGGAATAGTGTACGAGCAGTACTTC.

CDR3 coding DNA: TGCGCCAGCAGCTTGGCCCTTCGGGAGACCCAGTACTTC. It translates to CASSLALRETQYF. This sequence joins TRBV5-1 and TRBJ2-5; no clear D. The V gene lost 0 bases and the J gene lost 5 bases, with 8 bases spanning the gap. The CDR3 consists of 13 residues. Germline V gene sequence: CDR1 SGHRS, CDR2 YFSETQ. The full variable domain, rest sourced from reference TRBV5-1 and TRBJ2-5, is KAGVTQTPRYLIKTRGQQVTLSCSPISGHRSVSWYQQTPGQGLQFLFEYFSETQRNKGNFPGRFSGRQFSNSRSEMNVSTLELGDSALYLCASSLALRETQYFGPGTRLLVL.

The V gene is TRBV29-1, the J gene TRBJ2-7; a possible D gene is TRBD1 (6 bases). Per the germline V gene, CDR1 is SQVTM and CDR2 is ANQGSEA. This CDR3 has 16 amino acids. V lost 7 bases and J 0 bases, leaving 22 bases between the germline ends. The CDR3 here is CSARQVQEDLSYEQYF. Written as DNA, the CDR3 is TGCAGCGCCCGACAGGTTCAGGAAGATCTCTCCTACGAGCAGTACTTC.

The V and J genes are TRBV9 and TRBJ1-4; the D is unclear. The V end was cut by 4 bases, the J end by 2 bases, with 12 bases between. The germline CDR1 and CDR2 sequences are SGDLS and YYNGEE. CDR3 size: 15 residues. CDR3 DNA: TGTGCCAGCAGCTTAGAGGGAGTCACTAATGAAAAACTGTTTTTT. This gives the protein CASSLEGVTNEKLFF.

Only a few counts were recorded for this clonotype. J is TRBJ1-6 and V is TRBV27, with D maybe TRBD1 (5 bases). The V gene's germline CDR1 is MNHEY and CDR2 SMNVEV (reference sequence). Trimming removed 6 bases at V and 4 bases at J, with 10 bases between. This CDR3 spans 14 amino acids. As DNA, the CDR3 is TGTGCCAGCAGCGACAGTTTTTATAATTCACCCCTCCACTTT. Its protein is CASSDSFYNSPLHF.